A selection of T cell receptor beta chains follows, all from one sample in a study of blood T cells in healthy people across ages. TCRdb redid the calling of the 5' RACE reads with MiXCR, one entry per CDR3 protein. The sample lists 1.5 million to 2 million distinct CDR3 sequences; around half were seen once. Material: blood. All receptors come from a woman aged 40 to 55 in good health. Each CDR3 is given with its conserved first and last residue. D genes are given only for firm matches. Rows may omit the clone size; those that give it use once, few, many or a size class.

j_call clone_size d_call v_call cdr3_aa cdr3_nt
TRBJ2-5 . . TRBV12-3/TRBV12-4 CASSFGLGTQYF TGTGCCAGCAGTTTTGGGCTTGGGACCCAGTACTTC
TRBJ2-5 . . TRBV20-1 CSARLSAHEQYF TGCAGTGCTAGATTGTCAGCACATGAGCAGTACTTC
TRBJ1-2 . . TRBV7-9 CASSLAGELYGYTF TGTGCCAGCAGCTTAGCGGGGGAACTCTATGGCTACACCTTC
TRBJ2-7 few TRBD1 TRBV7-9 CASRSHPGQGVYEQYF TGTGCCAGCAGAAGCCACCCGGGACAGGGGGTTTACGAGCAGTACTTC
TRBJ2-1 . TRBD1 TRBV29-1 CSVDGTGGGNEQFF TGCAGCGTTGACGGGACAGGGGGTGGCAATGAGCAGTTCTTC
TRBJ2-1 . TRBD2 TRBV3-1 CASSLHLLRGENNEQFF TGTGCCAGCAGCCTCCACTTGTTGCGGGGGGAGAACAATGAGCAGTTCTTC
TRBJ2-3 few . TRBV7-9 CASSLGSVADTQYF TGTGCCAGCAGCTTAGGCTCAGTGGCAGATACGCAGTATTTT
TRBJ2-7 . TRBD2 TRBV7-9 CASRTSGGNYEQYF TGTGCCAGCAGAACTAGCGGGGGGAACTACGAGCAGTACTTC
TRBJ1-4 . . TRBV5-1 CASSLDRALGTNEKLFF TGCGCCAGCAGCTTGGACAGGGCCTTAGGCACTAATGAAAAACTGTTTTTT
TRBJ1-5 . TRBD1 TRBV6-2/TRBV6-3 CASTGQGFQPQHF TGTGCCAGCACTGGACAGGGGTTTCAGCCCCAGCATTTT